The sequence of this T cell receptor beta chain was determined in a study of shared clonotypes between healthy human individuals. About the research overall: Per donor, CD8 memory used one plate, CD8 naive used two, CD4 memory used three and CD4 naive used three.

The method was immunoSEQ multiplex PCR; TCRdb's version includes in-frame clones alone and lacks a portion of them. The sample yields roughly 1,100,000 clones, roughly 80% seen once. A remark on this clone: What it binds is unknown.

Findings and limits, study-wide: Shared clonotypes across all four donors exceeded non-shared ones in generation probability. On the whole, naive subsets had larger estimated richness than memory subsets had.

Germline CDR1 LNHDA, CDR2 SQIVND (reference sequence). V was clipped by 2 bases and J by 5 bases; unmatched bases: 10. The CDR3 runs to 18 residues. Sequencing was done on a sample of memory CD4+ T cells sorted from blood. As for subset: CD45RA-negative fraction. This chain links TRBV19 with TRBJ2-2; 11 bases are a match to TRBD1. The TCR originated in a young man in good health. This CDR3 is CASSITGQGAIGTGELFF. The CDR3 DNA reads TGTGCCAGTAGTATAACCGGACAGGGGGCTATAGGGACCGGGGAGCTGTTTTTT.